This entry describes one TCR beta chain. Antigen: not known. TCRdb recomputed calls from the RT-PCR reads with MiXCR, one row per CDR3 protein. Altogether about half a million distinct CDR3 sequences are present, roughly 25% being singletons, with the ten largest covering 1.9%. The CDR3 consists of 10 residues. Trimming stripped 5 bases from V and 3 bases from J, with 3 bases between. Germline values: CDR1 SQVTM, CDR2 ANQGSEA. This entry comes from a study of response to subunit inactivated influenza vaccine. Overall study results and limits: Authors suggested that a seasonal influenza vaccination recruits few new T cells each time.

The TCR comes from a man aged 50-59 years who received an inactivated influenza vaccine. V and J are TRBV29-1 and TRBJ2-3; D is uncertain. This material consisted of CD4+ T cells sorted from PBMCs, taken about 5 days after vaccination. The CDR3 region is CSVSTDTQYF. As DNA, the CDR3 is TGCAGCGTTTCTACAGATACGCAGTATTTT.